This TCR beta chain is from a study of blood T cell repertoires in COVID-19. V was trimmed by 4 bases and J by 0 bases, leaving 10 bases between them. CDR1 is SEHNR and CDR2 is FQNEAQ in the germline V gene (reference sequence). The CDR3 runs to 16 residues. Sequenced by immunoSEQ multiplex PCR; TCRdb stores in-frame clones only, minus some. The sample lists roughly 250,000 clones; roughly four fifths were seen once. The chain links TRBV7-9 to TRBJ1-6; no reliable D call. The clonotype was recovered from a woman aged 80 or over with acute or convalescent COVID-19. The sequencing sample was made of peripheral blood. CDR3 loop: CASSSGGSSYNSPLHF. The CDR3 DNA is TGTGCCAGCAGCTCTGGAGGAAGCTCCTATAATTCACCCCTCCACTTT.